Following are 24 T cell receptor beta chains from one sample sequenced in a study of T-cell memory formation after mild COVID-19. TCRdb re-called the 5' RACE reads through MiXCR, storing one row per CDR3 protein. The repertoire includes under 250,000 distinct CDR3 sequences, over 8.5% of them detected once, and around a fifth sits in the top ten. Sequences were obtained from PBMCs or a T cell subset sorted from them (not recorded which). Receptor source: a man aged 18 to 35 who had mild COVID-19 (a few samples of this study predate the infection). Cell type and time point are not known.

This clonotype turned up a few times. The gene calls are TRBV13 and TRBJ1-4; a possible D gene is TRBD1 (5 bases). V lost 0 bases and J 5 bases, leaving 10 bases between the germline ends. This CDR3 is 15 amino acids long. The germline CDR1 and CDR2 sequences are PRHDT and FYEKMQ (reference sequence). Here the CDR3 reads CASSLGRGSNEKLFF. In nucleotides, the CDR3 is TGTGCCAGCAGCTTAGGGAGGGGATCGAATGAAAAACTGTTTTTT.

This clonotype has only a few counts. The chain employs TRBV5-1 and TRBJ2-3; D is perhaps TRBD2 (6 bases). Trimming cost V 0 bases and J 2 bases, with 16 bases left between them. This CDR3 spans 17 amino acids. CDR1 is SGHRS and CDR2 is YFSETQ in the germline V gene. CDR3 DNA sequence: TGCGCCAGCAGCTTGGGAGGGCCCAGCGGGTCCACAGATACGCAGTATTTT. Protein sequence: CASSLGGPSGSTDTQYF.

This chain joins TRBV5-1 and TRBJ2-5, with TRBD1 matching 12 bases. Germline V gives CDR1 SGHRS, CDR2 YFSETQ. CDR3 length: 17 amino acids. J gave up 3 bases and V 6 bases, and 12 bases lay outside the gene matches. CDR3 sequence reads: CASTLSPGQGAEETQYF. CDR3 DNA: TGCGCCAGCACCCTTTCCCCGGGACAGGGGGCAGAAGAGACCCAGTACTTC.

This clonotype was counted only a few times. The chain employs TRBV10-3 and TRBJ2-5, with D possibly being TRBD2 (5 bases). Looked up from germline, CDR1 is ENHRY and CDR2 is SYGVKD. V lost 3 bases and J lost 7, with 12 bases in between. The CDR3 runs 13 residues. CDR3 DNA: TGTGCCATCAGTGATCGGGGAACGGGGACCCAGTACTTC. As protein: CAISDRGTGTQYF.

This clonotype appeared many times. The chain couples TRBV5-1 to TRBJ2-3; D is possibly TRBD2 (5 bases). V dropped 0 bases and J dropped 6 bases, with 8 bases sitting between them. The CDR3 totals 13 residues. CDR1 is SGHRS and CDR2 is YFSETQ in the germline V gene. The CDR3 here is CASSLGTGDTQYF. As DNA, the CDR3 is TGCGCCAGCAGCTTGGGTACGGGGGATACGCAGTATTTT.

The chain links TRBV4-1 to TRBJ2-1, with unresolved D. V was cut by 1 base and J by 7 bases, with 14 bases left in between. The CDR3 is 15 amino acids. The V gene's germline CDR1 is MGHRA and CDR2 YSYEKL. CDR3 amino acids: CASSQGPVRPNEQFF. CDR3 DNA sequence: TGCGCCAGCAGCCAAGGCCCAGTAAGGCCGAATGAGCAGTTCTTC.

This rearrangement joins TRBV5-1 to TRBJ2-1; TRBD2 agrees at 13 bases. CDR1 and CDR2 from the germline V gene are SGHRS and YFSETQ. The CDR3 covers 17 residues. Trimming at V came to 4 bases and at J to 10 bases, leaving 14 bases not matched to a gene. CDR3 region: CASSLGLAGAAGGEQFF. CDR3 DNA: TGCGCCAGCAGCCTCGGACTAGCGGGGGCCGCCGGGGGAGAGCAGTTCTTC. Drawing the rest from reference TRBV5-1 and TRBJ2-1, the complete variable domain is KAGVTQTPRYLIKTRGQQVTLSCSPISGHRSVSWYQQTPGQGLQFLFEYFSETQRNKGNFPGRFSGRQFSNSRSEMNVSTLELGDSALYLCASSLGLAGAAGGEQFFGPGTRLTVL.

The chain recombines TRBV7-3 with TRBJ2-1, with no clear D. Germline lookup yields CDR1 SGHTA and CDR2 FQGTGA. V lost 0 bases and J 7 bases, leaving 7 bases between the germline ends. CDR3 length equals 13 residues. The CDR3 DNA follows: TGTGCCAGCAGCTTAACATTAGGGAATGAGCAGTTCTTC. This gives the protein CASSLTLGNEQFF.

J is TRBJ1-6 and V is TRBV20-1; unclear D gene. Germline CDR1 is DFQATT and CDR2 is SNEGSKA (reference sequence). The CDR3 runs 17 residues. V lost 2 bases, J lost 5 bases, and 19 bases lay in between. The CDR3 coding sequence is TGCAGTGCTAGACCACTTCACATGCGTCCCAATAATTCACCCCTCCACTTT. It translates to CSARPLHMRPNNSPLHF.

The sample holds a few counts of this clonotype. The chain carries TRBV6-5 and TRBJ1-1; TRBD1 matches at 9 bases. Trimming at V came to 0 bases and at J to 10 bases, leaving 3 bases not matched to a gene. Germline V gene lookup returns CDR1 MNHEY and CDR2 SVGAGI. CDR3 length: 13 amino acids. The CDR3 nucleotides are TGTGCCAGCAGTTACTCGGGACAGGGCCCAGCTTTCTTT. Amino acid sequence: CASSYSGQGPAFF.

At least ten counts were recorded for this clonotype. The chain recombines TRBV5-5 with TRBJ2-7; D call uncertain. The CDR3 has 13 residues. The V gene's germline CDR1 is SGHKS and CDR2 YYEKEE (reference sequence). The V and J ends lost 0 bases and 7 bases respectively, with 11 bases between them. CDR3 DNA: TGTGCCAGCAGCTTGGCCGAGGATCTTGAGCAGTACGTC. Translation gives CASSLAEDLEQYV.

This chain joins TRBV7-2 and TRBJ2-2; D remains ambiguous. V lost 5 bases, J lost 4 bases, and 8 bases lay in between. This CDR3 comprises 13 residues. CDR1 is SGHTA and CDR2 is FQGNSA in the germline V gene. The CDR3 bases are TGTGCCAGCAGCGGAAGGGTCACCGGGGAGCTGTTTTTT. The encoded protein is CASSGRVTGELFF.

This clonotype was counted at least ten times. The chain uses TRBV12-3 or TRBV12-4 and TRBJ1-4; D is uncertain. Trimming took off 6 bases at V and 7 bases at J, with 15 bases between the two ends. CDR3 length equals 14 residues. The DNA of the CDR3 is TGTGCCAGCAGCCCCGTGGCCTCCACTGAAAAACTGTTTTTT. Translation: CASSPVASTEKLFF.

V is TRBV5-1 and J is TRBJ2-1, with D tentatively TRBD2 (6 bases). This CDR3 spans 13 amino acids. Per germline, CDR1 SGHRS and CDR2 YFSETQ. With 4 bases removed from V and 5 bases from J, the gap between germline ends came to 10 bases. The CDR3 sequence: CASSMGGDNEQFF. In nucleotides, the CDR3 is TGCGCCAGCAGCATGGGCGGGGACAATGAGCAGTTCTTC. Using reference TRBV5-1 and TRBJ2-1 for the parts outside the CDR3, the full variable domain is KAGVTQTPRYLIKTRGQQVTLSCSPISGHRSVSWYQQTPGQGLQFLFEYFSETQRNKGNFPGRFSGRQFSNSRSEMNVSTLELGDSALYLCASSMGGDNEQFFGPGTRLTVL.

Only a few counts were recorded for this clonotype. The genes are TRBV7-8 and TRBJ2-5; D may be TRBD2 (5 bases). CDR3 length: 14 amino acids. V lost 5 bases, J lost 5 bases, and 15 bases lay in between. The V gene's germline CDR1 is SGHVS and CDR2 FQNEAQ. Written as DNA, the CDR3 is TGTGCCAGCAGCGCCGCCGGGGAAGCGGAGACCCAGTACTTC. Encoded protein: CASSAAGEAETQYF. The whole variable domain, remainder taken from reference TRBV7-8 and TRBJ2-5, is GAGVSQSPRYKVAKRGQDVALRCDPISGHVSLFWYQQALGQGPEFLTYFQNEAQLDKSGLPSDRFFAERPEGSVSTLKIQRTQQEDSAVYLCASSAAGEAETQYFGPGTRLLVL.

The table lists this clonotype with a few counts. The chain is built from TRBV20-1 and TRBJ2-7; TRBD2 is a possible D gene (5 bases). Looked up from germline, CDR1 is DFQATT and CDR2 is SNEGSKA (reference sequence). V lost 0 bases, J lost 3 bases, and 12 bases lay in between. The CDR3 runs 14 residues. CDR3 sequence (DNA): TGCAGTGCTAGAGATGTCGGGGAAAACTACGAGCAGTACTTC. It yields the protein CSARDVGENYEQYF.

This clonotype has more than one count but fewer than ten. This sequence joins TRBV20-1 and TRBJ2-7; D is undetermined. The CDR3 has 11 amino acids. Trimming shortened V by 6 bases and J by 7 bases, and 13 bases separated the two germline ends. Germline-derived CDR1 and CDR2 are DFQATT and SNEGSKA (reference sequence). CDR3 coding DNA: TGCAGTGCCCTACCCGGACGGGAGCAGTACGTC. Translating it yields CSALPGREQYV.

The table lists this clonotype with a few counts. The chain has TRBV4-2 and TRBJ1-3; D gene unclear. Germline V gene lookup returns CDR1 LGHNA and CDR2 YNFKEQ. There are 14 residues in the CDR3. Trimming left V 0 bases short and J 0 bases short, with 3 bases between. The CDR3 DNA is TGTGCCAGCAGCCAAGAGAACTCTGGAAACACCATATATTTT. As protein: CASSQENSGNTIYF.

The chain is built from TRBV20-1 and TRBJ1-4; tentative D call: TRBD1 (6 bases). Trimming left V 8 bases short and J 0 bases short, with 16 bases between. This CDR3 has 15 amino acids. Per the germline V gene, CDR1 is DFQATT and CDR2 is SNEGSKA (reference sequence). CDR3 region: CSPGQPSPTNEKLFF. The CDR3 DNA is TGCAGTCCCGGACAGCCGAGCCCAACTAATGAAAAACTGTTTTTT.

Ten or more counts support this clonotype. The V call is TRBV9, the J call TRBJ2-2, with unresolved D. The germline V gene has CDR1 SGDLS and CDR2 YYNGEE. The V end lost 0 bases, the J end lost 1 base, and 4 bases lay between the germline ends. This CDR3 spans 14 amino acids. The CDR3 DNA reads TGTGCCAGCAGCGTAGGGGGGAACACCGGGGAGCTGTTTTTT. Translating gives CASSVGGNTGELFF. Full variable domain (missing parts from reference TRBV9 and TRBJ2-2): DSGVTQTPKHLITATGQRVTLRCSPRSGDLSVYWYQQSLDQGLQFLIQYYNGEERAKGNILERFSAQQFPDLHSELNLSSLELGDSALYFCASSVGGNTGELFFGEGSRLTVL.

The rearrangement links TRBV7-9 to TRBJ2-3; D remains unclear. Germline V gene lookup returns CDR1 SEHNR and CDR2 FQNEAQ (reference sequence). Trimming stripped 1 base from V and 2 bases from J, with 4 bases between. This CDR3 has 13 residues. The CDR3 spells CASSLGLTDTQYF. The CDR3 coding sequence is TGTGCCAGCAGCTTAGGCCTCACAGATACGCAGTATTTT. Combining the CDR3 with reference TRBV7-9 and TRBJ2-3 gives the whole variable domain DTGVSQNPRHKITKRGQNVTFRCDPISEHNRLYWYRQTLGQGPEFLTYFQNEAQLEKSRLLSDRFSAERPKGSFSTLEIQRTEQGDSAMYLCASSLGLTDTQYFGPGTRLTVL.

This clonotype occurred many times. The chain has TRBV12-3 or TRBV12-4 and TRBJ2-1; D ambiguous. V lost 2 bases and J 8 bases, leaving 7 bases between the germline ends. The CDR3 spans 12 residues. CDR3 loop: CASSLRADEQFF. The CDR3 DNA follows: TGTGCCAGCAGTTTAAGGGCGGATGAGCAGTTCTTC.

This clonotype was observed at least ten times. CDR3 amino acids: CASSLRGEPNQPQHF. Written as DNA, the CDR3 is TGCGCCAGCAGCTTACGTGGCGAACCCAATCAGCCCCAGCATTTT. The genes are TRBV5-1 and TRBJ1-5; the D is unclear. The germline V gene encodes CDR1 SGHRS and CDR2 YFSETQ. Trimming stripped 2 bases from V and 3 bases from J, with 12 bases between. This CDR3 region has 15 residues.

In its sample, this clonotype was seen many times. This chain joins TRBV5-1 and TRBJ1-3; D call uncertain. The CDR3 is made up of 15 amino acids. Trimming took 0 bases from V and 4 from J, leaving 11 bases between them. The germline V gene has CDR1 SGHRS and CDR2 YFSETQ. The chain's CDR3 is CASSLVEDGGNTIYF. The CDR3 DNA reads TGCGCCAGCAGCTTGGTCGAGGATGGAGGAAACACCATATATTTT.